This paragraph covers one T cell receptor beta chain sequence. Original handling: Estimation of nucleated cell counts relied on the amplification of reference gene primers. Profiled with immunoSEQ multiplex PCR; TCRdb holds only in-frame clones, not every one. The V and J calls and clone size were taken over from that table, and D and trimming were inferred from the DNA. Of a few hundred thousand clones listed, roughly 88% are singletons. These data come from a study of blood T cell repertoires in COVID-19. Study details: The samples span acute and convalescent COVID-19 from the United States, Italy and Spain. In each case, the material was cDNA or gDNA derived from T cells, B-cell-depleted T cells, or PBMCs.

V was trimmed by 6 bases and J by 1 base, leaving 18 bases between them. The CDR3 extends over 16 amino acids. CDR1 is KGHSH and CDR2 is LQKENI in the germline V gene. The sequenced material came from peripheral blood. The sequence came from an elderly man with acute or convalescent COVID-19. The chain carries TRBV18 and TRBJ1-1, with D hard to call. The CDR3 DNA reads as TGTGCCAGCTCGTCAACCCGTTTGGGGAGGAACACTGAAGCTTTCTTT. Translation: CASSSTRLGRNTEAFF.